The rows below give T cell receptor beta chains drawn from one sample of a study of cytomegalovirus exposure and HLA in healthy donors. Libraries were prepared by immunoSEQ multiplex PCR; TCRdb keeps only in-frame clonotypes and omits some of them. The data contain tens of thousands of clones, around 79% of them seen just once; the ten biggest clones take up approximately 15%. The sequenced sample consisted of PBMCs. The source is a woman in her 40s in good health and CMV-seropositive. Both conserved end residues are part of each CDR3. A D gene is named only where the DNA matches it firmly. A clone size is listed for some rows: how often the clone was seen (once, few, many), or a class if it is expanded.

clone_size,j_call,d_call,v_call,cdr3_nt,cdr3_aa
NA,TRBJ2-5,NA,TRBV29-1,TGCAGCGTTGACGGCGGGGAGACCCAGTACTTC,CSVDGGETQYF
NA,TRBJ2-1,TRBD2,TRBV7-9,TGTGCCAGCAGCGTCGGACTAGCGGGAGTGGGTGAGCAGTTCTTC,CASSVGLAGVGEQFF
NA,TRBJ1-5,NA,TRBV9,TGTGCCAGCAGCGTAGGAGGGTTGGGCCAGCCCCAGCATTTT,CASSVGGLGQPQHF
few,TRBJ2-7,TRBD1,TRBV19,TGTGCCAGTAGTCCCCAGGACAGGGGCTACGAGCAGTACTTC,CASSPQDRGYEQYF
NA,TRBJ2-2,NA,TRBV27,TGTGCCAGCAGGCTGCAGACGAACACCGGGGAGCTGTTTTTT,CASRLQTNTGELFF
NA,TRBJ1-2,TRBD1,TRBV18,TGTGCCAGCTCACCCGGGGAGACAGGGGTCTATGGCTACACCTTC,CASSPGETGVYGYTF
NA,TRBJ2-7,TRBD2,TRBV28,TGTGCCAGCATGGTAGCGGGAGGTCCATCCTACGAGCAGTACTTC,CASMVAGGPSYEQYF
NA,TRBJ2-7,NA,TRBV19,TGTGCCAGTAGTTCCCCTGGGAGGAACCCACACTCCTACGAGCAGTACTTC,CASSSPGRNPHSYEQYF
NA,TRBJ2-1,TRBD2,TRBV30,TGTGCCTGGAGACCCGCCGGGACTAGCGGTTACAATGAGCAGTTCTTC,CAWRPAGTSGYNEQFF
NA,TRBJ1-2,NA,TRBV28,TGTGCCAGCAGTCAACTTCCTAACTATGGCTACACCTTC,CASSQLPNYGYTF
NA,TRBJ1-2,NA,TRBV27,TGTGCCAGCAGTTTAGGCGTCAGTGCGGAAGGCTACACCTTC,CASSLGVSAEGYTF
NA,TRBJ1-1,NA,TRBV6-5,TGTGCCAGCAGTGGAGTCGAGGAAGCTTTCTTT,CASSGVEEAFF
NA,TRBJ2-7,NA,TRBV6-6,TGTGCCAGCACCGGGGAGAGCGGGTCCTACGAGCAGTACTTC,CASTGESGSYEQYF
NA,TRBJ1-2,TRBD1,TRBV27,TGTGCCAGCAGGACGACAGGGGGAGTGGGCGGCTACACCTTC,CASRTTGGVGGYTF
NA,TRBJ1-1,NA,TRBV9,TGTGCCAGCAGCGTAGGCAGGGACACTGAAGCTTTCTTT,CASSVGRDTEAFF
NA,TRBJ2-1,NA,TRBV7-2,TGTGCCAGCAGCTTAGGGTCGGGAGTTGGTGAGCAGTTCTTC,CASSLGSGVGEQFF
NA,TRBJ1-6,NA,TRBV5-1,TGCGCCAGCAGCTTGCTACAGAATAATTCACCCCTCCACTTT,CASSLLQNNSPLHF
NA,TRBJ1-2,NA,TRBV5-1,TGCGCCAGCAGCGTCCAGGGAGGTGGCTACACCTTC,CASSVQGGGYTF
once,TRBJ2-7,NA,TRBV6-5,TGTGCCAGCAGCCCAGCGGATTCGGGGGTGCAGTACTTC,CASSPADSGVQYF
few,TRBJ1-2,TRBD1,TRBV6-5,TGTGCCAGCAAGCCAGGGGGCCTCTATGGCTACACCTTC,CASKPGGLYGYTF
NA,TRBJ1-1,NA,TRBV29-1,TGCAGCGTTGATACAGTTAGAGACACTGAAGCTTTCTTT,CSVDTVRDTEAFF
NA,TRBJ2-7,TRBD2,TRBV29-1,TGCAGCGTTGTGGGTAGCGGGAGGGTTAATGGCGAGCAGTACTTC,CSVVGSGRVNGEQYF
NA,TRBJ2-7,NA,TRBV27,TGTGCCAGCAGTTTTCAGGGTGATGCCTACGAGCAGTACTTC,CASSFQGDAYEQYF
NA,TRBJ2-3,NA,TRBV6-1,TGTGCCAGCAGTGAACCGTTAGCGGCCAGCACAGATACGCAGTATTTT,CASSEPLAASTDTQYF
NA,TRBJ1-1,NA,TRBV30,TGTGCCTGGAGCTTCCCCGGCAGGCGGGACACTGAAGCTTTCTTT,CAWSFPGRRDTEAFF
NA,TRBJ2-7,NA,TRBV4-3,TGCGCCAGCAGCCAAGAAGGAGGGAGCTACGAGCAGTACTTC,CASSQEGGSYEQYF
NA,TRBJ1-3,NA,TRBV7-2,TGTGCCAGCAGGAAGGACAGACACTCTGGAAACACCATATATTTT,CASRKDRHSGNTIYF
few,TRBJ2-5,TRBD1,TRBV18,TGTGCCAGCTCACCACAACAGGGGACCCAAGAGACCCAGTACTTC,CASSPQQGTQETQYF
once,TRBJ1-1,NA,TRBV15,TGTGCCACCAGCAGAGGGTTCGCAGGTACCACTGAAGCTTTCTTT,CATSRGFAGTTEAFF
NA,TRBJ2-3,NA,TRBV30,TGTGCCTGGAGCGCCGACAGGCTAAACACAGATACGCAGTATTTT,CAWSADRLNTDTQYF
NA,TRBJ2-3,TRBD2,TRBV19,TGTGCCAGTAGTAGGGGGCCGGGACTAGCGGGAGGAACAGATACGCAGTATTTT,CASSRGPGLAGGTDTQYF